This T cell receptor (beta chain) was observed in a study of shared clonotypes between healthy human individuals. The overall study: Ranging from 18 to 49 in age, donors were two women and a few men. Study-level points and caveats: Approximately 4.6% of naive CD4 clonotypes were common to several donors. Investigators collected only blood, and repertoires in tissues likely differ.

Of note for this clone: Its cognate antigen is unknown.

Produced via immunoSEQ multiplex PCR; TCRdb's table is partial and in-frame only. This table holds over 1.5 million clones, nearly 99% found once. V trimming: 4 bases; J trimming: 7 bases; junction bases outside the gene matches: 9. This CDR3 is built from 15 residues. Per germline, CDR1 KGHSH and CDR2 LQKENI. The rearrangement uses TRBV18 and TRBJ2-7; 11 bases align to TRBD2. This receptor was taken from a man aged 25 to 40 in good health. Sequencing input: naive CD4+ T cells sorted from blood. The sample's subset: CD45RA+ positively selected. The CDR3 loop is CASSLIAGGPGEQYF. The CDR3 DNA follows: TGTGCCAGCTCACTGATAGCGGGAGGGCCGGGTGAGCAGTACTTC. The variable domain in full, with the rest retrieved from reference TRBV18 and TRBJ2-7, is NAGVMQNPRHLVRRRGQEARLRCSPMKGHSHVYWYRQLPEEGLKFMVYLQKENIIDESGMPKERFSAEFPKEGPSILRIQQVVRGDSAAYFCASSLIAGGPGEQYFGPGTRLTVT.